These T cell receptor beta chains were read from a single sample in a study of T cell clones after liver transplantation. Repertoires were generated with immunoSEQ multiplex PCR, while TCRdb's copy carries only in-frame clones and drops some. This sample carries approximately 100,000 clones, 80% to 90% of them seen once, and the ten largest clones take around 2.9%. Sequences were derived from CD4+ T cells from blood, sampled around 4 years after liver transplant. These TCRs come from a human patient who received a liver transplant. Some T cells may have come from the graft donor. Both conserved end residues are part of each CDR3. A D gene is named only where the DNA matches it firmly. Size values are once, few and many counts, or a class for expanded clones, and some rows have none.

TRBD1	NA	TRBV19	TRBJ2-7	TGTGCCAGTAGTAGACAGGGGCGGGAGCAGTACTTC	CASSRQGREQYF
NA	NA	TRBV30	TRBJ1-5	TGTGCCTGGAGCTCTAGGGTCGGGTATAGCAATCAGCCCCAGCATTTT	CAWSSRVGYSNQPQHF
TRBD1	few	TRBV11-2	TRBJ2-1	TGTGCCAGCAGCCCGGCCCAGGGCAGGGGGTATGGGCAGTTCTTC	CASSPAQGRGYGQFF
NA	NA	TRBV19	TRBJ1-5	TGTGCCAGTAAAGAGGGTTTGAGAAGCAATCAGCCCCAGCATTTT	CASKEGLRSNQPQHF
TRBD2	NA	TRBV19	TRBJ2-3	TGTGCCAGTAGTACAGCAACTAGCGGGAGTATTTATACGCAGTATTTT	CASSTATSGSIYTQYF
NA	NA	TRBV7-3	TRBJ2-5	TGTGCCAGCAGCTTAAATAACCAAGAGACCCAGTACTTC	CASSLNNQETQYF
NA	NA	TRBV7-9	TRBJ2-2	TGTGCCAGCAGAGGTCGAATGAACACCGGGGAGCTGTTTTTT	CASRGRMNTGELFF
NA	once	TRBV7-8	TRBJ2-7	TGTGCCAGCAGCTTGGGACCCCGGGTCGAGCAGTACTTC	CASSLGPRVEQYF
NA	NA	TRBV6-1	TRBJ1-4	TGTGCCAGCAGTATACAAATCGCAGGGAATGAAAAACTGTTTTTT	CASSIQIAGNEKLFF
NA	NA	TRBV19	TRBJ2-2	TGTGCCAGTAGGAGACAGGTCATGAACACCGGGGAGCTGTTTTTT	CASRRQVMNTGELFF
NA	NA	TRBV7-2	TRBJ2-2	TGTGCCAGCAGCTTAGCGAGGAGTACCGGGGAGCTGTTTTTT	CASSLARSTGELFF
NA	NA	TRBV28	TRBJ1-1	TGTGCCAGCGGACCTCGGACACGGAACACTGAAGCTTTCTTT	CASGPRTRNTEAFF
TRBD1	NA	TRBV9	TRBJ2-1	TGTGCCAGCAGCCCAGGTATGGACAGGGGGAACAATGAGCAGTTCTTC	CASSPGMDRGNNEQFF
TRBD1	NA	TRBV7-3	TRBJ1-1	TGTGCCAGCAGCTTAACAGGGGGCGAAGACACTGAAGCTTTCTTT	CASSLTGGEDTEAFF
TRBD1	NA	TRBV19	TRBJ1-5	TGTGCCAGTAGTAAGGACAGGGGGCTTCAGCCCCAGCATTTT	CASSKDRGLQPQHF
NA	NA	TRBV27	TRBJ1-2	TGTGCCAGCAGTTTTCGGGCAGCGACTACCAACTATGGCTACACCTTC	CASSFRAATTNYGYTF
TRBD1	NA	TRBV19	TRBJ1-1	TGTGCCAGTAGTAACGGGGGACAGGACGATAAAGCTTTCTTT	CASSNGGQDDKAFF
NA	NA	TRBV4-2	TRBJ1-2	TGTGCCAGCAGCCAAGACGGGGATAACTATGGCTACACCTTC	CASSQDGDNYGYTF
NA	NA	TRBV7-9	TRBJ1-2	TGTGCCAGCAGCTTACCGGGTCCTGAGAGCGGCTACACCTTC	CASSLPGPESGYTF
NA	NA	TRBV10-1	TRBJ2-2	TGCGCCAGCAGTGATTCGGGACTCGGGAACACCGGGGAGCTGTTTTTT	CASSDSGLGNTGELFF
NA	NA	TRBV25-1	TRBJ2-5	TGTGCCAGCAGTTGGACCCGTGACCTCCGAGAGACCCAGTACTTC	CASSWTRDLRETQYF
TRBD1	NA	TRBV18	TRBJ2-6	TGTGCCAGCTCTCCCGTTGGACAGGGAGACGGCTCTGGGGCCAACGTCCTGACTTTC	CASSPVGQGDGSGANVLTF
NA	NA	TRBV6-5	TRBJ1-3	TGTGCCAGCAGTTACGACGGGACAACCGGAAACACCATATATTTT	CASSYDGTTGNTIYF
NA	NA	TRBV6-1	TRBJ2-2	TGTGCCAGCGACAGGACAGTCGGGACCGGGGAGCTGTTTTTT	CASDRTVGTGELFF
TRBD2	NA	TRBV5-1	TRBJ2-5	TGCGCCAGCAGCTTGGCCCGAAGACTAGCAGGGCAAGAGACCCAGTACTTC	CASSLARRLAGQETQYF
NA	NA	TRBV14	TRBJ2-1	TGTGCCAGCAGCCAAGCAGGGTCCTACAATGAGCAGTTCTTC	CASSQAGSYNEQFF
TRBD1	NA	TRBV7-3	TRBJ2-1	TGTGCCAGCAGCCTACAGGGGGCGAGGATGAGTGAGCAGTTCTTC	CASSLQGARMSEQFF
NA	NA	TRBV5-4	TRBJ1-4	TGTGCCAGCAGCTTGGGGGAGGGATCTAATGAAAAACTGTTTTTT	CASSLGEGSNEKLFF
NA	NA	TRBV29-1	TRBJ1-1	TGCAGCGCGACCGTACAGGGGAACACTGAAGCTTTCTTT	CSATVQGNTEAFF
TRBD1	NA	TRBV7-9	TRBJ2-4	TGTGCCAGCAGCCCTATCGACAGGGGGTGGGATCTAGCCAAAAACATTCAGTACTTC	CASSPIDRGWDLAKNIQYF
NA	NA	TRBV7-7	TRBJ2-2	TGTGCCAGCAGCTTAGCGCGGACCGGGGAGCTGTTTTTT	CASSLARTGELFF
NA	many	TRBV18	TRBJ2-2	TGTGCCAGCTCGCGGGACAGAACTACCGGGGAGCTGTTTTTT	CASSRDRTTGELFF
NA	NA	TRBV7-2	TRBJ2-1	TGTGCCAGCAGCTTAGTGATACAGGTCGCCTACAATGAGCAGTTCTTC	CASSLVIQVAYNEQFF